The 28 T cell receptor beta chains listed next were all sequenced from one sample in a study of cytomegalovirus exposure and HLA in healthy donors. Both 60 Vbeta primers and 13 Jbeta primers went into the PCR. Generated by immunoSEQ multiplex PCR, the TCRdb table keeps only in-frame clones and is missing some. The data show 80,000 or so clones, under 80% seen once. The sample was PBMCs. Receptor source: a male donor in good health and CMV-seropositive.

The chain recombines TRBV10-2 with TRBJ1-5; D possibly corresponds to TRBD1 (5 bases). CDR3 length: 14 residues. The germline V gene has CDR1 WSHSY and CDR2 SAAADI. Trimming took 6 bases from V and 7 from J, leaving 16 bases between them. CDR3 in amino acids: CASSPAPEGQPQHF. CDR3 DNA: TGCGCCAGCAGCCCTGCTCCGGAGGGGCAGCCCCAGCATTTT.

The V and J genes are TRBV4-3 and TRBJ2-2, with 10 bases that match TRBD2. CDR1 and CDR2 from the germline V gene are LGHNA and YSLEER. The CDR3 is 18 amino acids. V was pared by 0 bases and J by 6 bases, with 10 bases of the junction left unmatched. The CDR3 DNA reads TGCGCCAGCAGCCAAGATCGAGCGGGGGGGCCGTCGGCCGGGGAGCTGTTTTTT. Translation gives CASSQDRAGGPSAGELFF.

A few counts support this clone. V and J are TRBV18 and TRBJ2-7, with TRBD2 as a possible D gene (6 bases). Germline CDR1 and CDR2: KGHSH and LQKENI. The CDR3 loop spans 13 amino acids. V was cut by 4 bases and J by 6 bases, with 13 bases left in between. CDR3 DNA sequence: TGTGCCAGCTCACGGGAGGTTAGCGGCGAGCAGTACTTC. Translating gives CASSREVSGEQYF.

This rearrangement joins TRBV12-5 to TRBJ2-3; perhaps TRBD1 as D (6 bases). Trimming removed 5 bases from V and 0 bases from J, with 18 bases in between. Germline V gene data show CDR1 as LGHNT and CDR2 as FRNRAP. CDR3 length: 17 amino acids. CDR3 coding DNA: TGTGCTAGTGGTACAAGGTATCAAGGGGGTAGCACAGATACGCAGTATTTT. It encodes CASGTRYQGGSTDTQYF.

For this clone: This CDR3 is also generated by other DNA sequences in the sample. The rearrangement links TRBV25-1 to TRBJ2-3, with 9 bases matching TRBD2. The CDR3 is 18 amino acids. V lost 4 bases, J lost 2 bases, and 13 bases stayed unmatched. Germline values: CDR1 MGHDK, CDR2 SYGVNS. Here the CDR3 reads CASSARTSVPLSTDTQYF. CDR3 DNA: TGTGCCAGCAGTGCACGGACTAGCGTCCCCCTATCCACAGATACGCAGTATTTT. The entire variable domain, with the rest obtained from reference TRBV25-1 and TRBJ2-3, is as follows: EADIYQTPRYLVIGTGKKITLECSQTMGHDKMYWYQQDPGMELHLIHYSYGVNSTEKGDLSSESTVSRIRTEHFPLTLESARPSHTSQYLCASSARTSVPLSTDTQYFGPGTRLTVL.

The chain joins TRBV6-1 to TRBJ2-5; TRBD1 matches at 11 bases. Germline CDR1 reads MNHNS; CDR2 reads SASEGT. CDR3 length: 15 amino acids. With 6 bases clipped from V and 2 bases from J, the junction kept 5 bases outside the gene matches. In DNA, the CDR3 is TGTGCCAGCAGCGAGGACAGGGGGCGGCAAGAGACCCAGTACTTC. Its protein product is CASSEDRGRQETQYF.

Worth noting for this clone: A read error may produce the germline difference seen at one junction end. The chain joins TRBV2 to TRBJ2-1; no clear D. This CDR3 has 11 residues. Per germline, CDR1 SNHLY and CDR2 FYNNEI. The CDR3 DNA follows: TGTGCCAGCAGCGCCTATAATGAGCAGTTCTTC. It translates to CASSAYNEQFF.

This chain connects TRBV23-1 to TRBJ2-7; 9 positions match TRBD2. TRBV23-1 is reported as an ORF; its role is uncertain. The V gene end was trimmed by 3 bases and the J gene end by 6 bases; junction bases not matched to a gene: 18. The CDR3 contains 18 residues. CDR3 DNA: TGCGCCAGCAGTCAGGTTCGGGCGGGAGGGCCAAGTCGGAGCGAGCAGTACTTC. Protein product: CASSQVRAGGPSRSEQYF.

This clone was counted only a few times. The chain couples TRBV19 to TRBJ1-5; perhaps TRBD1 as D (5 bases). The V end lost 5 bases, the J end lost 9 bases, and 14 bases lay between the germline ends. This CDR3 contains 13 residues. CDR1 is LNHDA, CDR2 SQIVND, per germline (reference sequence). The CDR3 bases are TGTGCCAGTAGTGCTCCTCCAGGGCTGCCCCAGCATTTT. As protein: CASSAPPGLPQHF.

The chain is built from TRBV7-6 and TRBJ2-2; a weak D match, TRBD1 (5 bases). Per the germline V gene, CDR1 is SGHVS and CDR2 is FNYEAQ. V was shortened by 2 bases and J by 5 bases, with 6 bases between the two germline ends. This CDR3 is built from 13 residues. The CDR3 sequence: CASSLRQTGELFF. DNA for the CDR3: TGTGCCAGCAGCTTACGACAGACCGGGGAGCTGTTTTTT.

The rearrangement joins TRBV19 to TRBJ2-3, with TRBD1 identical over 7 bases. Germline V CDR1 and CDR2: LNHDA, SQIVND (reference sequence). Trimming at V came to 4 bases and at J to 0 bases, leaving 7 bases not matched to a gene. The CDR3 loop spans 16 amino acids. CDR3 DNA: TGTGCCAGTAGTACTCCAGGGGGTAAGAGCACAGATACGCAGTATTTT. Translation gives CASSTPGGKSTDTQYF.

The J gene is TRBJ1-2, the V gene TRBV30, with a possible D match to TRBD1 (6 bases). Trimming stripped 0 bases from V and 8 bases from J, with 13 bases between. The CDR3 contains 13 residues. From germline, CDR1 is GTSNPN and CDR2 SVGIG (reference sequence). The CDR3 DNA sequence: TGTGCCTGGAGTGTAAACACAGGGTCCGGCTACACCTTC. Translation: CAWSVNTGSGYTF.

This chain connects TRBV7-9 to TRBJ1-2, with 7 bases lining up with TRBD1. The CDR3 runs 12 residues. The germline gives CDR1 SEHNR, CDR2 FQNEAQ (reference sequence). The V and J ends lost 1 base and 8 bases, in that order; junction bases with no gene match: 1. CDR3 in amino acids: CASSLEGGGYTF. DNA for the CDR3: TGTGCCAGCAGCTTAGAAGGGGGCGGCTACACCTTC.

The chain joins TRBV30 to TRBJ1-4, with a tentative D call TRBD1 (6 bases). The CDR3 runs to 13 residues. In germline, CDR1 is GTSNPN, CDR2 SVGIG (reference sequence). V was cut by 0 bases and J by 8 bases, with 10 bases left in between. The CDR3 reads CAWSVQGVEKLFF. DNA of the CDR3: TGTGCCTGGAGTGTACAGGGAGTGGAAAAACTGTTTTTT.

The gene calls are TRBV6-5 and TRBJ2-2; weak D call: TRBD1 (5 bases). From germline, CDR1 is MNHEY and CDR2 SVGAGI. The CDR3 runs 13 residues. V gave up 7 bases and J gave up 7 bases, with 13 bases separating them. The CDR3 is CASTPQALGELFF. The CDR3 DNA follows: TGTGCCAGCACCCCACAGGCCCTCGGGGAGCTGTTTTTT.

J is TRBJ1-5 and V is TRBV5-6; TRBD1 might be the D (5 bases). Trimming removed 2 bases from V and 1 base from J, with 10 bases in between. Per germline, CDR1 SGHDT and CDR2 YYEEEE. The CDR3 is 15 residues long. The CDR3 here is CASSLTGGSNQPQHF. The CDR3 DNA follows: TGTGCCAGCAGCTTAACAGGTGGAAGCAATCAGCCCCAGCATTTT.

The J gene is TRBJ2-5, the V gene TRBV21-1; TRBD1 reflects the table's D call only, with no check against the DNA. TRBV21-1 is deemed a pseudogene. The CDR3 contains 13 residues. Here the CDR3 DNA reads TGTGGCAGGGGGCGACAGGGTGAAGAGACCCAGTACTTC. This sequence encodes CGRGRQGEETQYF.

The chain links TRBV7-2 to TRBJ2-3; 10 bases align to TRBD2. The CDR3 consists of 17 residues. Per the germline V gene, CDR1 is SGHTA and CDR2 is FQGNSA. V trimming: 4 bases; J trimming: 0 bases; junction bases outside the gene matches: 7. The CDR3 loop is CASSSAGLAASTDTQYF. CDR3 DNA: TGTGCCAGCAGCTCAGCTGGACTAGCGGCTAGCACAGATACGCAGTATTTT.

With respect to this clone: Other DNA sequences in the same sample also yield this CDR3. The chain links TRBV5-1 to TRBJ1-2; 7 bases are a match to TRBD1. V trimming: 0 bases; J trimming: 1 base; junction bases outside the gene matches: 0. Looked up from germline, CDR1 is SGHRS and CDR2 is YFSETQ. The CDR3 is 14 residues long. In nucleotides, the CDR3 is TGCGCCAGCAGCTTGGGACAGGGTAACTATGGCTACACCTTC. Translated, it gives CASSLGQGNYGYTF.

For the CDR3, the DNA is TGTGCCAGCAGACGACAGGGTTGGGAGACCCAGTACTTC. Amino acids: CASRRQGWETQYF. The chain uses TRBV6-5 and TRBJ2-5; TRBD1 aligns across 7 bases. V gave up 6 bases and J gave up 5 bases; unmatched junction bases: 6. Per germline, CDR1 MNHEY and CDR2 SVGAGI. CDR3 size: 13 residues.

This rearrangement joins TRBV6-1 to TRBJ2-1; 7 bases align to TRBD1. CDR3 length equals 14 residues. The V segment lost 6 bases and the J segment 7 bases; nucleotides outside the gene matches: 9. Germline values: CDR1 MNHNS, CDR2 SASEGT. The CDR3 loop is CASSDRAPLNEQFF. In DNA form, the CDR3 reads TGTGCCAGCAGCGACAGGGCTCCTTTGAATGAGCAGTTCTTC.

The chain employs TRBV28 and TRBJ2-1; D unresolved. This CDR3 spans 17 amino acids. V was cut by 2 bases and J by 0 bases, with 14 bases left in between. Germline loops: CDR1 MDHEN, CDR2 SYDVKM. The DNA of the CDR3 is TGTGCCAGCAGTTTAGATGAGGAGAAAGGCTCCTACAATGAGCAGTTCTTC. Encoded protein: CASSLDEEKGSYNEQFF.

Concerning this clone itself: The same CDR3 is also encoded by other DNA sequences in this sample. The J gene is TRBJ1-1, the V gene TRBV7-9; a weak D match, TRBD1 (6 bases). The CDR3 has 17 residues. From germline, CDR1 is SEHNR and CDR2 FQNEAQ (reference sequence). V was clipped by 5 bases and J by 3 bases, with 22 bases between them. Written as DNA, the CDR3 is TGTGCCAGCAGCCCCCCTCTAGCAGGGGAAATTCACACTGAAGCTTTCTTT. This encodes CASSPPLAGEIHTEAFF. Looking up the rest from reference TRBV7-9 and TRBJ1-1 gives the full variable domain: DTGVSQNPRHKITKRGQNVTFRCDPISEHNRLYWYRQTLGQGPEFLTYFQNEAQLEKSRLLSDRFSAERPKGSFSTLEIQRTEQGDSAMYLCASSPPLAGEIHTEAFFGQGTRLTVV.

In regard to this clone: Sequence at one end of the junction differs from germline and may be a read error. The chain has TRBV7-9 and TRBJ2-5; 9 nucleotides match TRBD2. Germline CDR1 reads SEHNR; CDR2 reads FQNEAQ (reference sequence). This CDR3 spans 16 amino acids. The CDR3: CSSSRPLAGWEETQYF. Here the CDR3 DNA reads TGTTCCAGCAGCCGACCCCTAGCGGGATGGGAAGAGACCCAGTACTTC.

This clone is a singleton in its sample. At one boundary the junction diverges from the germline segment, which might be a read error. The J gene is TRBJ1-2, the V gene TRBV5-6, with TRBD1 as a possible D gene (5 bases). The CDR3 covers 12 residues. Germline CDR1 reads SGHDT; CDR2 reads YYEEEE. For the CDR3, the DNA is TGTGCCAGCAACTTGGCAGGGAATGGCTACACCTTC. It yields the protein CASNLAGNGYTF. The full variable domain, with the rest looked up from reference TRBV5-6 and TRBJ1-2, is DAGVTQSPTHLIKTRGQQVTLRCSPKSGHDTVSWYQQALGQGPQFIFQYYEEEERQRGNFPDRFSGHQFPNYSSELNVNALLLGDSALYLCASNLAGNGYTFGSGTRLTVV.

This chain connects TRBV7-9 to TRBJ1-2; D may be TRBD1 (5 bases). Germline loops: CDR1 SEHNR, CDR2 FQNEAQ (reference sequence). The V and J ends lost 1 base and 3 bases respectively, with 12 bases between them. This CDR3 is built from 15 residues. The CDR3 is CASSLGGARDYGYTF. The CDR3 nucleotides read TGTGCCAGCAGCTTAGGTGGGGCTCGAGACTATGGCTACACCTTC.

This chain joins TRBV6-5 and TRBJ2-5; D perhaps matches TRBD1 (5 bases). The CDR3 has 10 amino acids. Germline assignment: CDR1 MNHEY and CDR2 SVGAGI. As DNA, the CDR3 is TGTACCTCAGGGTCAGAGACCCAGTACTTC. This translates into CTSGSETQYF.

The rearrangement joins TRBV7-3 to TRBJ2-7, with TRBD2 matching over 10 bases. The CDR3 extends over 14 amino acids. In germline, CDR1 is SGHTA, CDR2 FQGTGA. After removal of 5 bases from V and 2 bases from J, the junction contained 3 bases not matched to a gene. The chain's CDR3 is CASSLTSGPYEQYF. CDR3 in DNA: TGTGCCAGCAGCCTGACTAGCGGGCCCTACGAGCAGTACTTC.